Shown below are 12 T cell receptor beta chains from a single sample sequenced in a study of molecular identifiers for immune sequencing clone quantification (dated by TCRdb to the late 2010s). Library method: PCR. Instrument on record: Illumina HiSeq 4000. Starting from the raw public reads, TCRdb applied fastp trimming at Q25, assembled clones with MiXCR and retained in-frame beta chains. Rows with one shared CDR3 protein collapse into an entry with the most common genes and DNA. The table for this sample lists about 65,000 distinct CDR3 sequences; roughly 17% of them were counted only once. The ten top clones hold under 1.5% of the sample. What was sequenced was naive CD8+ T cells from blood, with Jurkat cell RNA spiked in. Sample cell subset or site, as interpreted from the label and publication: FACS-sorted CD8+CD4-CCR7+CD45RA+ naive T cells. Receptors were obtained from a human donor in good health. Some libraries in this study had Jurkat cell RNA spiked in.

Note on this clonotype: The junction shows a germline mismatch at one end, possibly a read error. The chain couples TRBV29-1 to TRBJ2-1; 12 bases are shared with TRBD2. Germline V gives CDR1 SQVTM, CDR2 ANQGSEA. The length of the CDR3 is 15 residues. The CDR3 DNA reads as TGCAGCGTTGAGGAACGACTAGCGGGAGTCAATGAGCGGTTCTTC. The encoded protein is CSVEERLAGVNERFF.

This clonotype was seen many times. The J gene is TRBJ1-1, the V gene TRBV16, with D perhaps TRBD1 (5 bases). Trimming left V 7 bases short and J 5 bases short, with 17 bases between. CDR1 is KGHSY and CDR2 is FQNENV in the germline V gene. The CDR3 contains 14 residues. The CDR3 DNA is TGTGCCAGCACCATGGGGGTCTTAAAGACTGAAGCTTTCTTT. This gives the protein CASTMGVLKTEAFF.

In this sample, this clonotype turned up many times. The chain links TRBV4-1 to TRBJ2-7, with TRBD1 matching 10 bases. Losses at the gene ends were 3 bases for V and 5 bases for J; bases not matched to a gene: 7. The CDR3 runs 15 residues. The germline gives CDR1 MGHRA, CDR2 YSYEKL. The CDR3 region is CASSHPGQGLDEQYF. Here the CDR3 DNA reads TGCGCCAGCAGCCATCCGGGACAGGGGCTAGACGAGCAGTACTTC.

This clonotype appeared many times. V gene TRBV27 combines with J gene TRBJ1-1; no clear D gene. The CDR3 runs 14 residues. V was trimmed by 2 bases and J by 1 base, leaving 8 bases between them. CDR1 MNHEY and CDR2 SMNVEV come from the germline V gene (reference sequence). This CDR3 is CASSLRDSNTEAFF. Written as DNA, the CDR3 is TGTGCCAGCAGTTTACGAGACTCGAACACTGAAGCTTTCTTT.

Many counts were recorded for this clonotype. The chain uses TRBV28 and TRBJ1-5; D not certain. Germline lookup yields CDR1 MDHEN and CDR2 SYDVKM. The CDR3 has 15 amino acids. Trimming stripped 6 bases from V and 1 base from J, with 13 bases between. CDR3 amino acids: CASRFGVLSNQPQHF. In DNA form, the CDR3 reads TGTGCCAGCAGGTTCGGGGTCTTGAGCAATCAGCCCCAGCATTTT.

There are many counts of this clonotype. V gene TRBV19 combines with J gene TRBJ1-2, with D unresolved. Germline assignment: CDR1 LNHDA and CDR2 SQIVND (reference sequence). The CDR3 is 14 residues long. Trimming pared 3 bases from V and 6 bases from J, leaving 14 bases between. The CDR3 DNA sequence: TGTGCCAGTAGTATTCCTGGGCCCGGAGATGGCTACACCTTC. Its protein is CASSIPGPGDGYTF.

This clonotype came up a few times. The chain recombines TRBV6-1 with TRBJ2-1, with TRBD2 matching over 13 bases. The V and J ends lost 4 bases and 2 bases, in that order; junction bases with no gene match: 2. The length of the CDR3 is 16 residues. Per germline, CDR1 MNHNS and CDR2 SASEGT. This CDR3 is CASSVGTSGAYNEQFF. The CDR3 coding sequence is TGTGCCAGCAGTGTAGGGACTAGCGGGGCCTACAATGAGCAGTTCTTC.

This clonotype has a count of ten or more. The rearrangement uses TRBV20-1 and TRBJ2-7; maybe TRBD1 (5 bases). Germline values: CDR1 DFQATT, CDR2 SNEGSKA (reference sequence). Trimming pared 3 bases from V and 2 bases from J, leaving 11 bases between. The CDR3 sequence is 13 residues long. The CDR3 loop reads CSARGPTTYEQYF. The CDR3 nucleotides read TGCAGTGCTAGGGGGCCAACTACCTACGAGCAGTACTTC.

On this clonotype: The junction and the germline gene differ at one end; a read error may be behind it. This chain links TRBV28 with TRBJ2-2; the D gene is possibly TRBD2 (6 bases). The CDR3 length is 14 residues. Germline values: CDR1 MDHEN, CDR2 SYDVKM. The DNA of the CDR3 is TGTGCCAGCAGTTTCATTGCGAACACCGGGGGGCTGTTTTTT. This codes for CASSFIANTGGLFF.

This clonotype has at least ten counts. This sequence joins TRBV5-6 and TRBJ2-4; D is uncertain. The CDR3 contains 13 residues. Germline CDR1 reads SGHDT; CDR2 reads YYEEEE. The ends were cut back, 0 bases at V and 12 bases at J, with 13 bases in the middle. CDR3 sequence reads: CASSLGPPWHQYF. Written as DNA, the CDR3 is TGTGCCAGCAGCTTGGGCCCCCCGTGGCATCAGTACTTC.

This clonotype occurred many times. The V call is TRBV7-9, the J call TRBJ2-1; weak D call: TRBD1 (7 bases). The CDR3 has 15 amino acids. Looked up from germline, CDR1 is SEHNR and CDR2 is FQNEAQ (reference sequence). V was pared by 4 bases and J by 7 bases, with 17 bases between. Here the CDR3 reads CASSSEGQQGNEQFF. CDR3 bases: TGTGCCAGCAGCTCGGAGGGCCAACAGGGGAATGAGCAGTTCTTC. Variable domain in full (rest from reference TRBV7-9 and TRBJ2-1): DTGVSQNPRHKITKRGQNVTFRCDPISEHNRLYWYRQTLGQGPEFLTYFQNEAQLEKSRLLSDRFSAERPKGSFSTLEIQRTEQGDSAMYLCASSSEGQQGNEQFFGPGTRLTVL.

This clonotype was observed a handful of times. Given a much more abundant clone one base away, this may be a read error. Likely a read error: the CDR3 ends without its conserved phenylalanine or tryptophan. The chain has TRBV25-1 and TRBJ1-1; D is ambiguous. Germline values: CDR1 MGHDK, CDR2 SYGVNS. The CDR3 is 13 residues long. Trimming cost V 10 bases and J 3 bases, with 15 bases left between them. DNA for the CDR3: TGTGCCACTAGCCAAGGCTGGGACACTGAAGCTTTCCTT. It specifies CATSQGWDTEAFL.